Below, one T cell receptor beta chain is given with its context. Antigen specificity is unknown. The data originate from a study of radiotherapy plus CTLA-4 blockade in lung cancer. The overall study: Around 18% of enrolled patients responded objectively, and about 30% had disease control. Broader study findings: Interferon-beta, together with early blood T cell clone dynamics, reportedly best predicted response. An expansion of tumor-derived TCR clones occurred in blood after radiotherapy plus ipilimumab.

Focal radiation with ipilimumab CTLA-4 blockade was given to patients with chemo-refractory metastatic non-small-cell lung cancer. Generated by immunoSEQ multiplex PCR, the TCRdb table keeps only in-frame clones and is missing some. The sample lists 100,000 to 150,000 clones; 70% to 90% were seen once. Germline values: CDR1 SGHNT, CDR2 YENEEA. CDR3 length: 18 residues. V was trimmed by 0 bases and J by 1 base, leaving 13 bases between them. The sequence came from a human donor with non-small cell lung cancer that progressed on radiotherapy plus ipilimumab. This specimen was peripheral blood, taken from a patient treated with radiotherapy plus ipilimumab. The chain has TRBV11-3 and TRBJ2-6, with D perhaps TRBD1 (5 bases). CDR3 sequence reads: CASSLDGLRDSGANVLTF. Here the CDR3 DNA reads TGTGCCAGCAGCTTAGATGGGCTCAGGGATTCTGGGGCCAACGTCCTGACTTTC.